Included here is one T cell receptor beta chain sequence, with context. This entry comes from a study of cytomegalovirus exposure and HLA in healthy donors. Produced via immunoSEQ multiplex PCR; TCRdb's table is partial and in-frame only. The sample shows about 120,000 clones, over 75% of them seen only once. Germline V gene sequence: CDR1 SGHTA, CDR2 FQGNSA. Trimming shortened V by 3 bases and J by 6 bases, and 13 bases separated the two germline ends. The CDR3 is 14 amino acids. The chain links TRBV7-2 to TRBJ2-3, with D maybe TRBD2 (6 bases). The TCR sequence derives from a woman aged 25 to 39 in good health and CMV-seronegative. The source material was PBMCs. CDR3 bases: TGTGCCAGCAGCTTCCGGGACTTGACGGATACGCAGTATTTT. Encoded protein: CASSFRDLTDTQYF.